The T cell receptor (beta chain) described here comes from a study of naive and memory T cell subsets. Study results and limitations: No ground truth validated the naive and memory repertoire findings.

Two oligonucleotides, mixed equimolar, formed the beta constant-region primer covering TRBC1 and TRBC2. Nested alpha and beta constant-region primers with the SP2 primer drove four PCR rounds on ligated cDNA. TCRdb re-derived calls from the UMI-ligation and nested PCR reads in MiXCR, one entry per CDR3 protein. The sample has 95,000 to 150,000 distinct CDR3 sequences; just over 35% are singletons. Cells stained for CD3, CD4, CD8, CD45RA, CD27 and viability were sorted into four CD45RA/CD27 subsets. Comments on this clonotype: Its antigen is still unknown.

Trimming cost V 5 bases and J 4 bases, with 12 bases left between them. The CDR3 extends over 14 amino acids. In germline, CDR1 is SGHTA, CDR2 FQGNSA. This TCR came from a human donor in good health. Sequencing used central memory CD4+ T cells from blood. The J gene is TRBJ2-1, the V gene TRBV7-2, with D possibly TRBD2 on 5 matching bases. CDR3: CASSPIALYNEQFF. The CDR3 nucleotides read TGTGCCAGCAGCCCCATAGCGTTATACAATGAGCAGTTCTTC.